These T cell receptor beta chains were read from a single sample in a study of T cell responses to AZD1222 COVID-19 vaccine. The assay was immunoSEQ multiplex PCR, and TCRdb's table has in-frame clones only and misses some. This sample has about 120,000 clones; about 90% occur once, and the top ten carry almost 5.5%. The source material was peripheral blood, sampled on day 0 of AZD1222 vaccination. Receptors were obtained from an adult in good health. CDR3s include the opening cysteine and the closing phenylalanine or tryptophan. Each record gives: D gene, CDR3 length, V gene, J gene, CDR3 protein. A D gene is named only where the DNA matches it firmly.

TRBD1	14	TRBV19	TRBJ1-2	CASSNQGAGYGYTF
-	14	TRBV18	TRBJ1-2	CASSPLDTAYGYTF
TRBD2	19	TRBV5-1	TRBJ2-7	CASSLILAGGPSGPYEQYF
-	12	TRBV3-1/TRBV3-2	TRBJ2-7	CASSQRNYEQYF
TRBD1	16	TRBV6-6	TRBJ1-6	CASSPVDRDYNSPLHF
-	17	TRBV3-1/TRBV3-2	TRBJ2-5	CASSQPTPGRYQETQYF
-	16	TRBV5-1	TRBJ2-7	CASSLGTGQFTYEQYF
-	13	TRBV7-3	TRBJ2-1	CASSLRQGGEQFF
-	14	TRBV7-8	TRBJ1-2	CASSPRRENYGYTF
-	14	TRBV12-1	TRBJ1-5	CASSLPGRNQPQHF
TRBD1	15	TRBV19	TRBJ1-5	CASSIDTGGYQPQHF
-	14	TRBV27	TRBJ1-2	CASSSTGNAGGYTF
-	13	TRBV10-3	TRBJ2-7	CAISEDSTYEQYF
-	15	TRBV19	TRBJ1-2	CASHSRGRSHYGYTF
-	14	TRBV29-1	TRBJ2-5	CSVPLGGSAETQYF
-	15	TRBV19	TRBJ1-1	CASTSRGAKNTEAFF
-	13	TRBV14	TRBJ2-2	CASSQTNTGELFF
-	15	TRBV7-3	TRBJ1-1	CASSFAGKRDTEAFF
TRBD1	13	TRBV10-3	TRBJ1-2	CAISPDRVYGYTF
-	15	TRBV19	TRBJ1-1	CASSIMAQGSTEAFF
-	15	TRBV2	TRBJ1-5	CASSERLGPQEAQHF
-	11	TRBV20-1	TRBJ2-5	CSAWVQETQYF
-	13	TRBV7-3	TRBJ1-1	CASSAARGTEAFF
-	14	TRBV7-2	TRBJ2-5	CASSARGGAETQYF
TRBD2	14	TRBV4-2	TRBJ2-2	CASRPPAGVRELFF
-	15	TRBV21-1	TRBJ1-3	CASSTSTGGLNTIYF
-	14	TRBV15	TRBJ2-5	CATSSRGGGETQYF
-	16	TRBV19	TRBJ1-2	CASTNDAWSTNYGYTF
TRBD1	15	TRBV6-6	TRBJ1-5	CASRRGQGGQSAQHF
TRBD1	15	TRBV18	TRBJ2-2	CASSLGQANTGELFF
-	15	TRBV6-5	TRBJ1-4	CASSRKVGSNEKLFF
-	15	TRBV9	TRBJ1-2	CASTVSESPNYGYTF
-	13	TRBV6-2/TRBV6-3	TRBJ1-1	CASSYSGAAEAFF
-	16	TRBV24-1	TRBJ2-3	CATGARAMGRRDTQYF
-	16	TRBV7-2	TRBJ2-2	CASSLSAGKGTGELFF
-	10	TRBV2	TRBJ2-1	CATKGNEQFF
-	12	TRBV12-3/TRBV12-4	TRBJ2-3	CASSFAPDSRYF
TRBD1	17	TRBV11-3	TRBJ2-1	CASSLDIGTGALQEQFF
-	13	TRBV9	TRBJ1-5	CASSVEEGTAQHF
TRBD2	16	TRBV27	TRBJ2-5	CASSLIWGLPQETQYF